This T cell receptor beta chain was captured in a study of T cell responses to AZD1222 COVID-19 vaccine. Study-wide points: Along spike, vaccine-associated CD4 TCRs were found throughout, with dominance at 160-218 and 743-854.

Remarks on this clone: Its target is not known.

CDR1 is SGHTA, CDR2 FQGNSA, per germline. CDR3 length: 17 amino acids. Trimming shortened V by 0 bases and J by 4 bases, and 13 bases separated the two germline ends. Assay used: immunoSEQ multiplex PCR; TCRdb lists only in-frame clones, some missing. This table holds 180,000 or so clones, under 95% found once. This rearrangement joins TRBV7-2 to TRBJ1-6; D remains unclear. The TCR originated in an adult who received the AZD1222 COVID-19 vaccine. The specimen was peripheral blood, collected 28 days after the second AZD1222 dose. The CDR3 region is CASSLAGAGGYNSPLHF. The DNA of the CDR3 is TGTGCCAGCAGCTTAGCGGGAGCCGGCGGGTATAATTCACCCCTCCACTTT.